One and the same sample provided the 13 T cell receptor beta chains below, sequenced in a study of CD4+ T cells in melanoma. The assay was immunoSEQ multiplex PCR, and TCRdb's table has in-frame clones only and misses some. The repertoire holds some 10,000 clones, with 55% to 75% as singletons. Sequencing input: cells from a culture (not recorded whether cultured in vitro). The source of these receptors is a human donor with melanoma.

The CDR3 nucleotides are TGTGCCAGCAGTTTACGCTCCCCCCTCACAGATACGCAGTATTTT. It codes for CASSLRSPLTDTQYF. The chain uses TRBV27 and TRBJ2-3, with D unresolved. Germline CDR1 is MNHEY and CDR2 is SMNVEV (reference sequence). The V end was cut by 2 bases, the J end by 2 bases, with 11 bases between. The CDR3 contains 15 residues.

The chain has TRBV19 and TRBJ1-3; D is unresolved. The length of the CDR3 is 15 residues. Looked up from germline, CDR1 is LNHDA and CDR2 is SQIVND (reference sequence). The V and J ends lost 7 bases and 1 base respectively, with 14 bases between them. The DNA of the CDR3 is TGTGCCAGTACCATGATTGCTTATTCTGGAAACACCATATATTTT. Translated, it gives CASTMIAYSGNTIYF.

This chain links TRBV12-5 with TRBJ1-1; D not resolved. Germline lookup yields CDR1 LGHNT and CDR2 FRNRAP. V gave up 2 bases and J gave up 0 bases, with 4 bases separating them. The length of the CDR3 is 13 residues. The CDR3 coding sequence is TGTGCTAGTGGTTTGAGTATGAACACTGAAGCTTTCTTT. Protein sequence: CASGLSMNTEAFF.

CDR3 in DNA: TGCGCCAGCAGCCAGGCCGGACTAGCGGGGAGCTCCTACAATGAGCAGTTCTTC. This translates into CASSQAGLAGSSYNEQFF. The gene calls are TRBV4-1 and TRBJ2-1, with 12 bases aligning to TRBD2. Trimming removed 3 bases from V and 0 bases from J; junction bases left unmatched: 6. This CDR3 is 18 amino acids long. Germline V gives CDR1 MGHRA, CDR2 YSYEKL.

The chain links TRBV7-6 to TRBJ2-1; 7 nucleotides align to TRBD2. V gave up 3 bases and J gave up 2 bases; unmatched junction bases: 10. This CDR3 has 17 residues. Germline-derived CDR1 and CDR2 are SGHVS and FNYEAQ. The CDR3 DNA reads TGTGCCAGCAGCTTGGTTCTAGCGGTGTCCACCTACAATGAGCAGTTCTTC. Its protein is CASSLVLAVSTYNEQFF. Full variable domain (outside the CDR3, taken from reference TRBV7-6 and TRBJ2-1): GAGVSQSPRYKVTKRGQDVALRCDPISGHVSLYWYRQALGQGPEFLTYFNYEAQQDKSGLPNDRFSAERPEGSISTLTIQRTEQRDSAMYRCASSLVLAVSTYNEQFFGPGTRLTVL.

V usage is TRBV30 and J usage is TRBJ1-2, with D possibly matching TRBD1 (5 bases). The CDR3 covers 18 residues. V was trimmed by 2 bases and J by 4 bases, leaving 26 bases between them. CDR1 GTSNPN and CDR2 SVGIG come from the germline V gene (reference sequence). The CDR3 protein is CAWSLDWELGRAGYGYTF. The CDR3 DNA follows: TGTGCCTGGAGTTTGGATTGGGAGCTGGGGCGAGCCGGCTATGGCTACACCTTC.

This clone was detected only once. The rearrangement uses TRBV11-2 and TRBJ1-1; 7 bases agree with TRBD1. This CDR3 contains 16 residues. From germline, CDR1 is SGHAT and CDR2 FQNNGV. With 5 bases clipped from V and 0 bases from J, the junction kept 9 bases outside the gene matches. CDR3 residues: CASSPTFGTVNTEAFF. DNA for the CDR3: TGTGCCAGCAGCCCCACATTTGGGACAGTGAACACTGAAGCTTTCTTT.

This clone occurred a few times. The J gene is TRBJ1-1, the V gene TRBV18, with a tentative D call TRBD1 (6 bases). V lost 3 bases and J 3 bases, leaving 17 bases between the germline ends. The CDR3 runs 16 residues. Germline CDR1 KGHSH, CDR2 LQKENI. CDR3 sequence reads: CASSPPQGRKDTEAFF. CDR3 bases: TGTGCCAGCTCACCTCCCCAGGGGAGGAAGGACACTGAAGCTTTCTTT.

The J gene is TRBJ2-3, the V gene TRBV9; D gene ambiguous. V dropped 4 bases and J dropped 3 bases, with 24 bases sitting between them. The V gene's germline CDR1 is SGDLS and CDR2 YYNGEE. This CDR3 region has 18 residues. The CDR3 is CASSSPPGRLPETDTQYF. The CDR3 nucleotides are TGTGCCAGCAGCTCGCCCCCGGGCAGACTGCCCGAGACAGATACGCAGTATTTT.

The V gene is TRBV5-1, the J gene TRBJ2-5; D is undetermined. Germline lookup yields CDR1 SGHRS and CDR2 YFSETQ. V was shortened by 4 bases and J by 0 bases, with 4 bases between the two germline ends. There are 12 residues in the CDR3. The CDR3 sequence is CASSLYQETQYF. CDR3 sequence (DNA): TGCGCCAGCAGCCTGTACCAAGAGACCCAGTACTTC. Looking up the rest from reference TRBV5-1 and TRBJ2-5 gives the full variable domain: KAGVTQTPRYLIKTRGQQVTLSCSPISGHRSVSWYQQTPGQGLQFLFEYFSETQRNKGNFPGRFSGRQFSNSRSEMNVSTLELGDSALYLCASSLYQETQYFGPGTRLLVL.

This rearrangement joins TRBV2 to TRBJ1-6, with D maybe TRBD1 (6 bases). The V gene lost 2 bases and the J gene lost 16 bases, with 18 bases spanning the gap. Germline CDR1 and CDR2: SNHLY and FYNNEI. This CDR3 is built from 14 residues. The CDR3: CASSERGGRIKLHF. The CDR3 bases are TGTGCCAGCAGTGAAAGAGGGGGAAGGATCAAACTCCACTTT.

V gene TRBV18 combines with J gene TRBJ1-3; 7 bases align to TRBD1. This CDR3 has 17 amino acids. The J segment lost 1 base and the V segment lost 1 base, leaving 7 bases of the junction unmatched. Looked up from germline, CDR1 is KGHSH and CDR2 is LQKENI. The DNA for the CDR3 is TGTGCCAGCTCACCACAAACAGGGGTAATGTCTGGAAACACCATATATTTT. This encodes CASSPQTGVMSGNTIYF. Together with reference TRBV18 and TRBJ1-3, the CDR3 gives the full variable domain: NAGVMQNPRHLVRRRGQEARLRCSPMKGHSHVYWYRQLPEEGLKFMVYLQKENIIDESGMPKERFSAEFPKEGPSILRIQQVVRGDSAAYFCASSPQTGVMSGNTIYFGEGSWLTVV.

The chain uses TRBV6-1 and TRBJ2-7; D might be TRBD2 (6 bases). CDR3 length equals 14 residues. V gave up 6 bases and J gave up 4 bases, with 16 bases separating them. Per germline, CDR1 MNHNS and CDR2 SASEGT. The CDR3 DNA follows: TGTGCCAGCAGGTTCACTAGCTACAGGTACGAGCAGTACTTC. Translated: CASRFTSYRYEQYF.